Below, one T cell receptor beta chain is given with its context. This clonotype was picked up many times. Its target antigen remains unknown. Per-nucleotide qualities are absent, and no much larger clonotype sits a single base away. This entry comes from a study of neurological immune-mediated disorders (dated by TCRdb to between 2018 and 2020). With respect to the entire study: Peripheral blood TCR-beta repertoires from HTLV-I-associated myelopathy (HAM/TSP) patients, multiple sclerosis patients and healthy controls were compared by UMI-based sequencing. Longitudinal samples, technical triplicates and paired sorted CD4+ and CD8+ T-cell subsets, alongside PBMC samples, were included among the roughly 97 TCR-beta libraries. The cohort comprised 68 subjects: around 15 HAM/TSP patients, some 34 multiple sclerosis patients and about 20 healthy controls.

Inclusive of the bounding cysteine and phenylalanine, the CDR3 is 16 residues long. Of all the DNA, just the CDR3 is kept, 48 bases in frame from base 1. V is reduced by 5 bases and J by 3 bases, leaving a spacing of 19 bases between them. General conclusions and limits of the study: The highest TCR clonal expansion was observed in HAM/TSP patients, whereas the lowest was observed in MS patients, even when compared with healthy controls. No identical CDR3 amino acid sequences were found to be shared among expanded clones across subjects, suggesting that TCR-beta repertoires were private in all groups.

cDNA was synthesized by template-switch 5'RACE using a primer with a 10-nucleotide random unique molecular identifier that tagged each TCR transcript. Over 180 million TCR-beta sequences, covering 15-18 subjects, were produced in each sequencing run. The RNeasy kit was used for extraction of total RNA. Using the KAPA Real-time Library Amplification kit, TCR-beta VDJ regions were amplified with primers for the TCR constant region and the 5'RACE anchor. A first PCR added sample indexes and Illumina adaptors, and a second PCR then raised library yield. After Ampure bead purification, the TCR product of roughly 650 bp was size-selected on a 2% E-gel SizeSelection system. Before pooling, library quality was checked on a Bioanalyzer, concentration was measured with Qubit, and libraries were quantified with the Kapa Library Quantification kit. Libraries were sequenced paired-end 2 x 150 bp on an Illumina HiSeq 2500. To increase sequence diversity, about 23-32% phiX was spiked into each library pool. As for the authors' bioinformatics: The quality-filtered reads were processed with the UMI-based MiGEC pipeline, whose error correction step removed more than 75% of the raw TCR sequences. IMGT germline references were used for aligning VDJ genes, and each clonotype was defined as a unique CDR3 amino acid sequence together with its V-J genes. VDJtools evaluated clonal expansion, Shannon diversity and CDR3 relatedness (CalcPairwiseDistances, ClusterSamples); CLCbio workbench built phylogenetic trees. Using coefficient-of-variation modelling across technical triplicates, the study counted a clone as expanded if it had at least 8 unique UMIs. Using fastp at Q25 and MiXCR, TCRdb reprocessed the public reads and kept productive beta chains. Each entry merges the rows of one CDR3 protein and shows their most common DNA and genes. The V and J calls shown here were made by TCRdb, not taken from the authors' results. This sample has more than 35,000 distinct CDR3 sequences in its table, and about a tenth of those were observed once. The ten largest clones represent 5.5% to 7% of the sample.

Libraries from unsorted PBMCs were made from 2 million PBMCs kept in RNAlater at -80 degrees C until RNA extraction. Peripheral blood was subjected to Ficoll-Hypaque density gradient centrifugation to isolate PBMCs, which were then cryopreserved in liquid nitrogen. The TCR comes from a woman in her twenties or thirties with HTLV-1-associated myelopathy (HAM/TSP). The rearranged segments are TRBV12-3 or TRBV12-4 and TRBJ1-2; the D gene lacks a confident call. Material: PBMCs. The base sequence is TGTGCCAGCAGTCCCGCTCTTAGCGGTAATGACTATGGCTACACCTTC. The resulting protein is CASSPALSGNDYGYTF.